Sequencing of this TCR beta chain was carried out in a study of cytomegalovirus exposure and HLA in healthy donors. Study-level points and caveats: With further analysis later on, most CMV-associated TCR beta chains appeared HLA-restricted. A later analysis showed that HLA-associated TCR beta chains had undergone more clonal expansion than equally common others.

Regarding this clone: Its antigen is currently unknown.

The PCR contained 60 Vbeta and 13 Jbeta primers. This table comes from immunoSEQ multiplex PCR, and its TCRdb copy is limited to in-frame clones, with some not included. The table shows around 130,000 clones, with approximately 80% occurring only once. Germline V lookup: CDR1 MRHNA, CDR2 SNTAGT. The CDR3 extends over 15 amino acids. Trimming left V 7 bases short and J 6 bases short, with 19 bases between. The genes are TRBV6-4 and TRBJ2-4, with D perhaps matching TRBD1 (5 bases). The TCR sequence derives from a man aged 18 to 30 in good health and CMV-seronegative. The sample taken for sequencing was PBMCs. In DNA, the CDR3 is TGTGCCAGCATCAAGGGGATGGAAATAGGAAACATTCAGTACTTC. This codes for CASIKGMEIGNIQYF.